These 19 T cell receptor beta chains were all obtained from the same sample, sequenced in a study of cytomegalovirus exposure and HLA in healthy donors. The PCR was carried out with 60 Vbeta primers and 13 Jbeta primers. Data came from immunoSEQ multiplex PCR; TCRdb stores just in-frame clones and leaves some out. This sample has 150,000 to 200,000 clones, with approximately 73% found just once. Sequencing was carried out using PBMCs. All receptors derive from a woman aged 18-30 years in good health and CMV-seropositive.

The chain recombines TRBV15 with TRBJ1-2, with D tentatively TRBD1 (6 bases). V was trimmed by 6 bases and J by 8 bases, leaving 16 bases between them. Germline CDR1 reads LNHNV; CDR2 reads YYDKDF (reference sequence). This CDR3 has 13 amino acids. CDR3 nucleotide sequence: TGTGCCACCAGGAGCGCACAGGGCGACGGCTACACCTTC. This encodes CATRSAQGDGYTF. Complete variable domain (other parts from reference TRBV15 and TRBJ1-2): DAMVIQNPRYQVTQFGKPVTLSCSQTLNHNVMYWYQQKSSQAPKLLFHYYDKDFNNEADTPDNFQSRRPNTSFCFLDIRSPGLGDTAMYLCATRSAQGDGYTFGSGTRLTVV.

This sequence joins TRBV29-1 and TRBJ2-3; 8 bases are a match to TRBD1. Germline CDR1 SQVTM, CDR2 ANQGSEA. This CDR3 contains 15 residues. J lost 1 base, V lost 7 bases, and 10 bases had no gene match. Here the CDR3 DNA reads TGCAGCGCTAAAGTGACAGGGGTCGGCACAGATACGCAGTATTTT. Encoded protein: CSAKVTGVGTDTQYF.

This chain joins TRBV2 and TRBJ2-2; TRBD2 matches at 12 bases. The CDR3 consists of 14 residues. The junction had 3 bases not matched to a gene; V was cut back by 11 bases and J by 2 bases. Germline values: CDR1 SNHLY, CDR2 FYNNEI. The CDR3 loop reads CAGGLAGNTGELFF. CDR3 nucleotide sequence: TGTGCCGGCGGACTAGCGGGAAACACCGGGGAGCTGTTTTTT.

V usage is TRBV28 and J usage is TRBJ1-2, with TRBD1 as a possible D gene (5 bases). Germline V gene data show CDR1 as MDHEN and CDR2 as SYDVKM. V gave up 3 bases and J gave up 5 bases, with 19 bases separating them. CDR3 length: 16 amino acids. CDR3 nucleotide sequence: TGTGCCAGCAGTTTGGAAACCAGGGTTATCCTATATGGCTACACCTTC. Its protein is CASSLETRVILYGYTF.

The gene calls are TRBV7-2 and TRBJ1-6; D gene unclear. V was cut by 3 bases and J by 5 bases, with 2 bases left in between. The CDR3 length is 12 residues. Germline V gene lookup returns CDR1 SGHTA and CDR2 FQGNSA. CDR3 region: CASSFNNSPLHF. DNA of the CDR3: TGTGCCAGCAGCTTTAATAATTCACCCCTCCACTTT.

This sequence joins TRBV28 and TRBJ2-7, with D unresolved. Per the germline V gene, CDR1 is MDHEN and CDR2 is SYDVKM. V was clipped by 4 bases and J by 4 bases, with 14 bases between them. The CDR3 has 14 amino acids. The DNA of the CDR3 is TGTGCCAGCAGTTCCCTGAGTCCCGTTTACGAGCAGTACTTC. Translated, it gives CASSSLSPVYEQYF.

This clone was found a few times. The gene calls are TRBV5-4 and TRBJ2-4; 8 nucleotides line up with TRBD1. V lost 0 bases and J lost 8; bases outside the gene matches: 4. In germline, CDR1 is SGHNT, CDR2 YYREEE (reference sequence). The CDR3 consists of 14 residues. The chain's CDR3 is CASSLGQGRDIQYF. CDR3 in DNA: TGTGCCAGCAGCTTGGGACAGGGGCGTGACATTCAGTACTTC. Using reference TRBV5-4 and TRBJ2-4 for the parts outside the CDR3, the full variable domain is ETGVTQSPTHLIKTRGQQVTLRCSSQSGHNTVSWYQQALGQGPQFIFQYYREEENGRGNFPPRFSGLQFPNYSSELNVNALELDDSALYLCASSLGQGRDIQYFGAGTRLSVL.

In its sample, this clone was seen a few times. The chain uses TRBV5-1 and TRBJ2-7, with 8 nucleotides matching TRBD2. The germline gives CDR1 SGHRS, CDR2 YFSETQ. This CDR3 contains 16 residues. Trimming removed 3 bases from V and 2 bases from J; junction bases left unmatched: 10. The CDR3 loop is CASSSNGVAGTYEQYF. CDR3 DNA: TGCGCCAGCAGCTCCAACGGGGTAGCGGGGACCTACGAGCAGTACTTC.

The chain links TRBV7-6 to TRBJ1-6, with 7 bases matching TRBD1. The CDR3 is made up of 14 amino acids. Trimming cost V 5 bases and J 7 bases; bases outside gene matches: 5. Germline assignment: CDR1 SGHVS and CDR2 FNYEAQ. For the CDR3, the DNA is TGTGCCAGCAGCCAGACAGGGCAGAATTCACCCCTCCACTTT. Residues: CASSQTGQNSPLHF.

This clone was seen just once. The chain is built from TRBV2 and TRBJ2-2; tentative D call: TRBD1 (6 bases). Germline values: CDR1 SNHLY, CDR2 FYNNEI. The CDR3 extends over 13 amino acids. The germline V and J ends were trimmed by 11 bases and 3 bases, with 13 bases remaining between them. Here the CDR3 DNA reads TGTGCCTCCAGAGGGGGAGACACCGGGGAGCTGTTTTTT. Translating gives CASRGGDTGELFF.

J is TRBJ2-7 and V is TRBV19; 8 bases are shared with TRBD2. From germline, CDR1 is LNHDA and CDR2 SQIVND (reference sequence). This CDR3 has 15 residues. V shed 4 bases and J 7 bases; nucleotides not matched to a gene: 12. CDR3 sequence reads: CASSRQGSGGEEQYF. The CDR3 nucleotides are TGTGCCAGTAGTAGACAAGGGAGCGGGGGAGAAGAGCAGTACTTC.

The genes are TRBV15 and TRBJ2-7; 9 nucleotides agree with TRBD1. The CDR3 is made up of 17 amino acids. Trimming at V came to 0 bases and at J to 2 bases, leaving 8 bases not matched to a gene. Germline V lookup: CDR1 LNHNV, CDR2 YYDKDF (reference sequence). The CDR3 loop is CATSREKEDRGPYEQYF. The CDR3 nucleotides read TGTGCCACCAGCAGAGAAAAGGAGGACAGGGGCCCCTACGAGCAGTACTTC.

J is TRBJ1-2 and V is TRBV19, with D tentatively TRBD1 (5 bases). Germline CDR1 is LNHDA and CDR2 is SQIVND (reference sequence). The V end was cut by 2 bases, the J end by 6 bases, with 13 bases between. This CDR3 is built from 14 residues. CDR3 bases: TGTGCCAGTAGTATATCAGGGATGAATCATGGCTACACCTTC. Its translation is CASSISGMNHGYTF.

This clone showed up just once. The rearrangement links TRBV2 to TRBJ2-7, with 10 nucleotides matching TRBD1. The CDR3 is 13 amino acids. Germline values: CDR1 SNHLY, CDR2 FYNNEI. With 5 bases clipped from V and 6 bases from J, the junction kept 4 bases outside the gene matches. The CDR3 DNA is TGTGCCAGCAGTTCCGGGACAGGGGTCGAGCAGTACTTC. Protein: CASSSGTGVEQYF.

This rearrangement joins TRBV7-8 to TRBJ1-1; 7 nucleotides agree with TRBD1. The CDR3 totals 16 residues. J lost 1 base, V lost 5 bases, and 10 bases had no gene match. Germline CDR1 reads SGHVS; CDR2 reads FQNEAQ. In DNA form, the CDR3 reads TGTGCCAGCAGCCCAAGAATGGGACAGCCGAACACTGAAGCTTTCTTT. This encodes CASSPRMGQPNTEAFF.

This chain links TRBV4-1 with TRBJ2-1, with 11 bases identical to TRBD2. Per germline, CDR1 MGHRA and CDR2 YSYEKL. Trimming cost V 3 bases and J 7 bases; bases outside gene matches: 5. This CDR3 region has 15 residues. In nucleotides, the CDR3 is TGCGCCAGCAGCCACTCACTAGCGGGGGCGAATGAGCAGTTCTTC. It encodes CASSHSLAGANEQFF.

In its sample, this clone was seen a few times. The chain joins TRBV6-1 to TRBJ1-5; D is ambiguous. Germline loops: CDR1 MNHNS, CDR2 SASEGT. Trimming took off 4 bases at V and 4 bases at J, with 14 bases between the two ends. This CDR3 contains 15 residues. The CDR3 region is CASSGLGAQNQPQHF. In DNA, the CDR3 is TGTGCCAGCAGTGGGCTGGGAGCCCAGAATCAGCCCCAGCATTTT.

The CDR3, as DNA: TGTGCCAGCAGTCGGGGCGCGGACAGGGGGCGGGCTGAAGCTTTCTTT. Its protein product is CASSRGADRGRAEAFF. V usage is TRBV27 and J usage is TRBJ1-1; 11 positions match TRBD1. With 5 bases clipped from V and 6 bases from J, the junction kept 11 bases outside the gene matches. The CDR3 extends over 16 amino acids. CDR1 MNHEY and CDR2 SMNVEV come from the germline V gene (reference sequence).

This clone was counted only a few times. The chain uses TRBV19 and TRBJ2-6; D is undetermined. CDR1 is LNHDA and CDR2 is SQIVND in the germline V gene (reference sequence). CDR3 size: 15 residues. Trimming stripped 11 bases from V and 0 bases from J, with 14 bases between. CDR3 in amino acids: CACGSYSSGANVLTF. In nucleotides, the CDR3 is TGTGCCTGCGGTTCGTACTCCTCTGGGGCCAACGTCCTGACTTTC.